A single sample gave rise to the 14 T cell receptor beta chains below, sequenced in a study of PD-1 blockade in classical Hodgkin lymphoma (dated by TCRdb to the early 2020s). What the time point label conveys for this sample: cycle 1 day 1 (C1D1), immediately before nivolumab initiation. All trial patients had relapsed after autologous stem cell transplantation, with cohorts A, B and C differing in prior brentuximab vedotin exposure. Libraries came from the immunoSEQ multiplex PCR assay. In its TCRdb copy, this immuneACCESS table keeps in-frame sequences only and misses some clones. Where compared with another copy, unresolved V genes explain less than half of these, and the others have no known cause. This sample holds around 96,000 clones; roughly 88% were observed only once. 10% to 15% of the sample goes to the ten largest clones. Sequences were derived from peripheral blood mononuclear cells (PBMCs), sampled at baseline. These receptors all come from a human donor with classical Hodgkin lymphoma.

This chain joins TRBV7-9 and TRBJ2-7; the match to TRBD2 covers 9 bases. The CDR3 totals 16 residues. Germline V gives CDR1 SEHNR, CDR2 FQNEAQ (reference sequence). Trimming at V came to 0 bases and at J to 1 base, leaving 4 bases not matched to a gene. CDR3 region: CASSLAAGGRSYEQYF. In nucleotides, the CDR3 is TGTGCCAGCAGCTTAGCGGCGGGAGGGCGGTCCTACGAGCAGTACTTC.

This chain joins TRBV18 and TRBJ2-7; the D call may be TRBD1 or TRBD2 (6 bases each). Germline CDR1 and CDR2: KGHSH and LQKENI. The CDR3 is made up of 14 amino acids. Trimming left V 3 bases short and J 2 bases short, with 11 bases between. CDR3 in DNA: TGTGCCAGCTCACCTGGGGGGCTTCCCTACGAGCAGTACTTC. The encoded protein is CASSPGGLPYEQYF.

This clone was detected many times. This chain uses TRBV27 with TRBJ2-5, with D uncertain. The V gene lost 0 bases and the J gene lost 7 bases, with 15 bases spanning the gap. Per the germline V gene, CDR1 is MNHEY and CDR2 is SMNVEV (reference sequence). The CDR3 covers 15 residues. The CDR3 DNA sequence: TGTGCCAGCAGTTTATCGAAATTAGCTTATCGGACCCAGTACTTC. It is translated as CASSLSKLAYRTQYF.

This chain joins TRBV6-5 and TRBJ2-4, with 8 bases lining up with TRBD1. The CDR3 runs to 13 residues. V lost 6 bases and J lost 9; bases outside the gene matches: 7. CDR1 and CDR2 (germline): MNHEY, SVGAGI. The CDR3 reads CASRDTGGGIQYF. In DNA, the CDR3 is TGTGCCAGCAGAGATACAGGGGGTGGCATTCAGTACTTC.

The chain is built from TRBV9 and TRBJ1-4, with unresolved D. The germline V gene has CDR1 SGDLS and CDR2 YYNGEE. Trimming left V 4 bases short and J 8 bases short, with 12 bases between. The CDR3 loop spans 13 amino acids. As DNA, the CDR3 is TGTGCCAGCAGCCGTAGGTCTACGGAAAAACTGTTTTTT. Translated: CASSRRSTEKLFF.

By frequency in the sample, this clone is medium-sized (0.01 to 0.1%). This rearrangement joins TRBV19 to TRBJ2-1, with D unclear. The V end was cut by 6 bases, the J end by 9 bases, with 24 bases between. Per the germline V gene, CDR1 is LNHDA and CDR2 is SQIVND (reference sequence). The CDR3 has 16 residues. Here the CDR3 reads CASSTAVALRAGEQFF. CDR3 in DNA: TGTGCCAGTAGCACCGCCGTGGCACTCCGGGCAGGTGAGCAGTTCTTC.

This chain uses TRBV9 with TRBJ2-6, with 7 bases matching TRBD1. After removal of 3 bases from V and 4 bases from J, the junction contained 16 bases not matched to a gene. CDR1 is SGDLS, CDR2 YYNGEE, per germline. The CDR3 is 19 amino acids. The CDR3 coding sequence is TGTGCCAGCAGCGCAAGGATCAGGACAGGTTTGAGCGGGGCCAACGTCCTGACTTTC. Amino acids: CASSARIRTGLSGANVLTF.

This chain links TRBV30 with TRBJ1-1, with D possibly TRBD1 on 6 matching bases. Trimming took off 1 base at V and 3 bases at J, with 9 bases between the two ends. The germline gives CDR1 GTSNPN, CDR2 SVGIG (reference sequence). The CDR3 spans 13 residues. The CDR3 is CAWSGGGDTEAFF. The CDR3 DNA reads TGTGCCTGGAGTGGAGGGGGGGACACTGAAGCTTTCTTT. Variable domain in full (rest from reference TRBV30 and TRBJ1-1): SQTIHQWPATLVQPVGSPLSLECTVEGTSNPNLYWYRQAAGRGLQLLFYSVGIGQISSEVPQNLSASRPQDRQFILSSKKLLLSDSGFYLCAWSGGGDTEAFFGQGTRLTVV.

The gene calls are TRBV6-6 and TRBJ2-7; D is uncertain. CDR3 size: 13 residues. Between the trimmed V and J ends, which lost 2 bases and 1 base, there was a span of 6 bases. Germline V gene sequence: CDR1 MNHNY, CDR2 SVGAGI (reference sequence). The CDR3 DNA reads as TGTGCCAGCAGTTACCGTCGGTCCTACGAGCAGTACTTC. It encodes CASSYRRSYEQYF.

This chain joins TRBV28 and TRBJ2-3; 16 positions match TRBD2. The germline V gene has CDR1 MDHEN and CDR2 SYDVKM. The CDR3 contains 18 residues. V gave up 4 bases and J gave up 4 bases; unmatched junction bases: 8. CDR3 loop: CASSSGTSGRARADTQYF. The CDR3 nucleotides read TGTGCCAGCAGTTCGGGGACTAGCGGGAGGGCCAGGGCAGATACGCAGTATTTT.

For the CDR3, the DNA is TGTGCCGTGGGGCCACGAGCGAGATTCGGCACAGATACGCAGTATTTT. Encoded protein: CAVGPRARFGTDTQYF. This sequence joins TRBV6-7 and TRBJ2-3; D possibly corresponds to TRBD1 (5 bases). TRBV6-7 is given ORF status, its function remaining uncertain. This CDR3 has 16 amino acids. Trimming cost V 11 bases and J 1 base, with 22 bases left between them.

V is TRBV7-2 and J is TRBJ1-2; unclear D gene. Per the germline V gene, CDR1 is SGHTA and CDR2 is FQGNSA. The CDR3 runs to 13 residues. V was pared by 5 bases and J by 4 bases, with 11 bases between. CDR3 loop: CASSPTSGYGYTF. The CDR3 region has the DNA TGTGCCAGCAGCCCTACGTCCGGCTATGGCTACACCTTC. The whole variable domain, filled in from reference TRBV7-2 and TRBJ1-2, reads GAGVSQSPSNKVTEKGKDVELRCDPISGHTALYWYRQSLGQGLEFLIYFQGNSAPDKSGLPSDRFSAERTGGSVSTLTIQRTQQEDSAVYLCASSPTSGYGYTFGSGTRLTVV.

CDR3 sequence (DNA): TGTGCCAGCACCCAGGAGGGGCGCCCCTACAATGAGCAGTTCTTC. The encoded protein is CASTQEGRPYNEQFF. V usage is TRBV7-8 and J usage is TRBJ2-1, with D maybe TRBD2 (6 bases). Between the trimmed V and J ends, which lost 7 bases and 2 bases, there was a span of 15 bases. CDR3 length equals 15 residues. CDR1 is SGHVS and CDR2 is FQNEAQ in the germline V gene.

The chain is built from TRBV5-1 and TRBJ2-2; no firm D call. Trimming took off 4 bases at V and 6 bases at J, with 10 bases between the two ends. The CDR3 length is 13 residues. CDR1 and CDR2 from the germline V gene are SGHRS and YFSETQ. In DNA form, the CDR3 reads TGCGCCAGCAGCCTGGACCCGTCCGGGGAGCTGTTTTTT. It codes for CASSLDPSGELFF.